The clone carrying this T cell receptor (beta chain) turned up a few times. Antigen specificity is unknown. This sample stems from a study of T cells in Graves' hyperthyroidism and ophthalmopathy. RNA transcripts provided the source from which TCR beta CDR3 regions were amplified. An initial round of RT-PCR targeting the TCR CDR3 relied on the HTBI primer set. TCRdb used MiXCR to reprocess the multiplex PCR reads, holding one entry per CDR3 protein. The repertoire has a few hundred thousand distinct CDR3 sequences, 12% to 15% of them found once; the top ten carry more than 11%. Whole-study results and caveats: Classification by a 13 V-J model distinguished ophthalmopathy from stable hyperthyroidism. Blood also showed most of the thyroid clonotypes that were expanded above 0.001.

The V end lost 0 bases, the J end lost 0 bases, and 15 bases lay between the germline ends. CDR3 length equals 18 residues. CDR1 and CDR2 from the germline V gene are GTSNPN and SVGIG (reference sequence). The receptor was isolated from a woman between 40 and 55 years old with Graves' hyperthyroidism. Source material: blood. This chain links TRBV30 with TRBJ1-6; D remains ambiguous. The CDR3 is CAWSVRVFTSSYNSPLHF. The CDR3 coding sequence is TGTGCCTGGAGTGTACGGGTATTCACTAGCTCCTATAATTCACCCCTCCACTTT.